This TCR beta chain originates from a study of spatial heterogeneity in lung cancer. Background on the study: Averaged across combinations, each unique TCR and UMI pairing appeared more than ten times in raw reads, which were uncorrected.

MiXCR, run by TCRdb on the 5' RACE reads, gives a single entry per CDR3 protein. The sample records around 29,000 distinct CDR3 sequences, about 10% being singletons. The V gene's germline CDR1 is SGHDN and CDR2 FVKESK. This CDR3 has 14 residues. V was clipped by 4 bases and J by 1 base; unmatched bases: 3. Specified time point: blood at routine non-recurrence follow-up after resection. Whole RNA obtained from tumor, nontumor lung or frozen PBMC underwent sequencing without sorting. The chain joins TRBV14 to TRBJ2-5; 7 positions match TRBD2. This sample comprised PBMCs, obtained at follow-up. This clonotype was sampled from a female donor with early-stage non-small cell lung cancer. In DNA form, the CDR3 reads TGTGCCAGCAGCCCTCGCGGGGGCCAAGAGACCCAGTACTTC. Its translation: CASSPRGGQETQYF.